This entry lists 16 T cell receptor beta chains sequenced from one sample in a study of cytomegalovirus exposure and HLA in healthy donors. In the PCR, 60 Vbeta and 13 Jbeta primers were used. Profiling relied on immunoSEQ multiplex PCR, and the TCRdb table lists in-frame clones only, not all of them. The profile shows more than 140,000 clones, roughly 79% of them singletons. The source material was PBMCs. All receptors derive from a woman aged 40 to 50 in good health and CMV-seronegative.

The chain combines TRBV5-1 with TRBJ1-1; weak D call: TRBD1 (5 bases). The V gene lost 0 bases and the J gene lost 6 bases, with 12 bases spanning the gap. The CDR3 loop spans 14 amino acids. The V gene's germline CDR1 is SGHRS and CDR2 YFSETQ. Here the CDR3 reads CASSLDRPSPEAFF. CDR3 sequence (DNA): TGCGCCAGCAGCTTGGACAGGCCGAGCCCTGAAGCTTTCTTT.

The chain is built from TRBV27 and TRBJ1-5; possible D gene TRBD1, 6 bases. The V end lost 2 bases, the J end lost 10 bases, and 21 bases lay between the germline ends. The CDR3 is 16 residues long. Germline V lookup: CDR1 MNHEY, CDR2 SMNVEV (reference sequence). This CDR3 is CASSLSLGLIRGPQHF. The CDR3, as DNA: TGTGCCAGCAGTTTAAGTTTGGGACTAATCAGGGGTCCCCAGCATTTT.

This chain connects TRBV6-1 to TRBJ2-2; TRBD1 agrees at 11 bases. The length of the CDR3 is 18 residues. CDR1 and CDR2 (germline): MNHNS, SASEGT. The trim removed 1 base at V and 1 base at J, leaving 5 bases unmatched. The CDR3: CASSEVSGTGGNTGELFF. CDR3 DNA sequence: TGTGCCAGCAGTGAAGTCTCCGGGACAGGGGGGAACACCGGGGAGCTGTTTTTT.

This clone was observed once. The chain couples TRBV28 to TRBJ1-6, with 10 positions matching TRBD1. The CDR3 loop spans 13 amino acids. Per the germline V gene, CDR1 is MDHEN and CDR2 is SYDVKM. Trimming cost V 10 bases and J 9 bases; bases outside gene matches: 6. CDR3: CATEGQGPSPLHF. CDR3 sequence (DNA): TGTGCCACCGAGGGACAGGGGCCTTCACCCCTCCACTTT.

J is TRBJ1-3 and V is TRBV19, with D hard to call. Germline V gene lookup returns CDR1 LNHDA and CDR2 SQIVND (reference sequence). Trimming took 7 bases from V and 0 from J, leaving 10 bases between them. The CDR3 runs to 14 residues. The CDR3 nucleotides are TGTGCCAGTAATCCCTGGAGCTCTGGAAACACCATATATTTT. Translated, it gives CASNPWSSGNTIYF.

This chain uses TRBV11-2 with TRBJ2-7; D call uncertain. CDR1 and CDR2 from the germline V gene are SGHAT and FQNNGV. The CDR3 extends over 12 amino acids. Trimming shortened V by 1 base and J by 5 bases, and 6 bases separated the two germline ends. CDR3 DNA: TGTGCCAGCAGCTTAGTGGCGGACGAGCAGTACTTC. This translates into CASSLVADEQYF.

The rearrangement joins TRBV29-1 to TRBJ2-5; a possible D gene is TRBD2 (6 bases). Germline CDR1 is SQVTM and CDR2 is ANQGSEA. V dropped 7 bases and J dropped 3 bases, with 15 bases sitting between them. CDR3 length equals 13 residues. The CDR3 DNA follows: TGCAGCGCCCGTCGGGACTTGGAAGAGACCCAGTACTTC. The encoded protein is CSARRDLEETQYF.

Remarks on this clone: At the DNA level, this CDR3 is encoded by other sequences in the same sample as well. J is TRBJ2-1 and V is TRBV28; D is possibly TRBD1 (7 bases). The germline V gene has CDR1 MDHEN and CDR2 SYDVKM. Trimming took 7 bases from V and 6 from J, leaving 19 bases between them. The CDR3 is made up of 15 amino acids. CDR3 region: CASTRDRLVPNEQFF. As DNA, the CDR3 is TGTGCCAGCACCAGGGACAGACTAGTGCCCAATGAGCAGTTCTTC.

The J gene is TRBJ1-3, the V gene TRBV6-1; D is uncertain. The V gene's germline CDR1 is MNHNS and CDR2 SASEGT. Trimming left V 4 bases short and J 0 bases short, with 10 bases between. The CDR3 is 15 amino acids. The CDR3 sequence is CASSGPNISGNTIYF. As DNA, the CDR3 is TGTGCCAGCAGTGGGCCAAACATCTCTGGAAACACCATATATTTT.

The chain has TRBV19 and TRBJ1-1; 9 nucleotides line up with TRBD1. This CDR3 region has 15 residues. With V trimmed by 2 bases and J by 4 bases, 5 bases remained unmatched. Germline V CDR1 and CDR2: LNHDA, SQIVND (reference sequence). The CDR3 region has the DNA TGTGCCAGTAGTATACCGGACAGGGGCGGCACTGAAGCTTTCTTT. Amino acid sequence: CASSIPDRGGTEAFF.

The chain employs TRBV5-6 and TRBJ2-7; perhaps TRBD1 as D (6 bases). Trimming shortened V by 3 bases and J by 6 bases, and 10 bases separated the two germline ends. The V gene's germline CDR1 is SGHDT and CDR2 YYEEEE. This CDR3 has 12 amino acids. The DNA for the CDR3 is TGTGCCAGCAGCTCCACAGGGCTCGAGCAGTACTTC. Translated, it gives CASSSTGLEQYF.

The CDR3 DNA reads TGCAGCGGGTCGACAGGGTCCTATGGCTACACCTTC. Its translation: CSGSTGSYGYTF. The chain is built from TRBV29-1 and TRBJ1-2; TRBD1 aligns across 7 bases. In germline, CDR1 is SQVTM, CDR2 ANQGSEA. The CDR3 has 12 amino acids. V was pared by 7 bases and J by 4 bases, with 6 bases of the junction left unmatched.

The rearrangement joins TRBV5-4 to TRBJ2-3; TRBD2 agrees at 7 bases. The germline gives CDR1 SGHNT, CDR2 YYREEE (reference sequence). The CDR3 consists of 15 residues. With 3 bases clipped from V and 7 bases from J, the junction kept 11 bases outside the gene matches. The CDR3 DNA reads TGTGCCAGCAGCTCCCCAGGACGAGGGACTAATACGCAGTATTTT. It yields the protein CASSSPGRGTNTQYF.

V is TRBV27 and J is TRBJ2-3; D remains unclear. CDR3 size: 17 residues. Trimming pared 4 bases from V and 1 base from J, leaving 18 bases between. The germline CDR1 and CDR2 sequences are MNHEY and SMNVEV (reference sequence). The CDR3 bases are TGTGCCAGCAGTTCCCATCCTCGAGAGCCGGGCACAGATACGCAGTATTTT. This translates into CASSSHPREPGTDTQYF.

This clone was seen only once. This chain connects TRBV6-5 to TRBJ2-7; the match to TRBD2 covers 13 bases. V lost 6 bases and J lost 4; bases outside the gene matches: 6. CDR3 length: 15 residues. The germline gives CDR1 MNHEY, CDR2 SVGAGI. CDR3 sequence (DNA): TGTGCCAGCAGGGCCGGGACTAGCGGGAAATACGAGCAGTACTTC. Translation gives CASRAGTSGKYEQYF.

The CDR3 loop is CASSGSGRDLQNIQYF. The DNA for the CDR3 is TGTGCCAGCAGTGGGAGCGGGCGGGATTTACAAAACATTCAGTACTTC. J is TRBJ2-4 and V is TRBV25-1, with D possibly being TRBD2 (6 bases). Trimming removed 4 bases from V and 5 bases from J, with 18 bases in between. CDR3 length equals 16 residues. The germline CDR1 and CDR2 sequences are MGHDK and SYGVNS.